The TCR beta chain described here comes from a study of blood T cell repertoires in COVID-19. Study information: COVID-19 samples, acute and convalescent, were from the United States, Italy and Spain. The analysed material was cDNA or gDNA that came from T cells, B-cell-depleted T cells, or PBMCs.

Patients in Seattle were enrolled during active infection, then followed longitudinally. Per the germline V gene, CDR1 is SGHRS and CDR2 is YFSETQ. The J segment lost 6 bases and the V segment lost 2 bases, leaving 8 bases of the junction unmatched. This CDR3 has 16 residues. Methods used by the authors: Estimation of nucleated cell counts relied on the amplification of reference gene primers. Sequenced by immunoSEQ multiplex PCR; TCRdb stores in-frame clones only, minus some. V and J calls and clone size are those listed in that table; D and trimming were worked out from the DNA. The table records approximately 180,000 clones, roughly 89% of them present only once.

The V gene is TRBV5-1, the J gene TRBJ2-1, with 10 bases identical to TRBD2. The specimen sequenced was peripheral blood. The receptor was derived from a woman in her seventies with COVID-19, enrolled during active disease. The CDR3 region has the DNA TGCGCCAGCAGCTTTTCCCCACTAGCGGGACTCAATGAGCAGTTCTTC. The encoded protein is CASSFSPLAGLNEQFF.